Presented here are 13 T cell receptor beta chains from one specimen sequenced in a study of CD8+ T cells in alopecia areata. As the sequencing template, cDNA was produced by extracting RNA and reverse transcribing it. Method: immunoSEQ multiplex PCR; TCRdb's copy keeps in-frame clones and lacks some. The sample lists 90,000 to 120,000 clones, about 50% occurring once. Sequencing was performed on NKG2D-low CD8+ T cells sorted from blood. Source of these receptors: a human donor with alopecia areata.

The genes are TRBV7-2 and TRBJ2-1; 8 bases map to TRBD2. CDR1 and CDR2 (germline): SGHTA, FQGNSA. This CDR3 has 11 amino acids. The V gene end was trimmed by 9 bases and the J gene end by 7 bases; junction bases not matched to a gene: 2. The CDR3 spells CARRGGNEQFF. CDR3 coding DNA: TGTGCCAGACGGGGGGGGAATGAGCAGTTCTTC.

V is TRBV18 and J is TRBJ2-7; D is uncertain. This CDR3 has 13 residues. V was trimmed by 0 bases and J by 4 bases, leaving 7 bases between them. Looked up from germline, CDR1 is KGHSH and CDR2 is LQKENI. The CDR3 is CASSPPTGYEQYF. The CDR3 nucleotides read TGTGCCAGCTCACCACCGACTGGTTACGAGCAGTACTTC.

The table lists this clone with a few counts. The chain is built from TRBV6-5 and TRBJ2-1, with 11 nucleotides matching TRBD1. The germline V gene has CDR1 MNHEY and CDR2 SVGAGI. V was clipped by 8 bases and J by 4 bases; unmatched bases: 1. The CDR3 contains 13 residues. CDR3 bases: TGTGCCAGCGGACAGGGGGCTTACAATGAGCAGTTCTTC. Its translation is CASGQGAYNEQFF.

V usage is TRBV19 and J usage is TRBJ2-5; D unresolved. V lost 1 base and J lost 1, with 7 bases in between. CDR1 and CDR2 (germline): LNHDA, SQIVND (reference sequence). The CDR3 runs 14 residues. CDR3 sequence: CASSIGRLQETQYF. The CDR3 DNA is TGTGCCAGTAGTATAGGTCGTCTCCAAGAGACCCAGTACTTC.

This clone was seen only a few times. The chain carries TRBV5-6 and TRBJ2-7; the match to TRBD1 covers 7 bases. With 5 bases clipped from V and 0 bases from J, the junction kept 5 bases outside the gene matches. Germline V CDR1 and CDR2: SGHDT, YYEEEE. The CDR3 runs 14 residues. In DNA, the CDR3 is TGTGCCAGCAGTTCCGGGACAGTCTCCTACGAGCAGTACTTC. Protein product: CASSSGTVSYEQYF.

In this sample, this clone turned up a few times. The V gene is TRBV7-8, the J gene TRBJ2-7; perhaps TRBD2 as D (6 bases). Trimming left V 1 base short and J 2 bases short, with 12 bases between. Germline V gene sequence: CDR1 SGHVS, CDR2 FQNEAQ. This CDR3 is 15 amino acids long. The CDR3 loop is CASSLGGGGAYEQYF. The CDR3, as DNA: TGTGCCAGCAGCTTAGGCGGAGGAGGGGCCTACGAGCAGTACTTC. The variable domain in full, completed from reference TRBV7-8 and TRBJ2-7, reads GAGVSQSPRYKVAKRGQDVALRCDPISGHVSLFWYQQALGQGPEFLTYFQNEAQLDKSGLPSDRFFAERPEGSVSTLKIQRTQQEDSAVYLCASSLGGGGAYEQYFGPGTRLTVT.

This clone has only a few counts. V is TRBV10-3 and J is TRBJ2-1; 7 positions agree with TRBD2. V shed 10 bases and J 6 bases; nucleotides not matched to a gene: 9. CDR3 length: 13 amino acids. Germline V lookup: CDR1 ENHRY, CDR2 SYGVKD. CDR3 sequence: CATGLGVSNEQFF. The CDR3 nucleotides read TGTGCCACCGGACTAGGCGTGAGCAATGAGCAGTTCTTC.

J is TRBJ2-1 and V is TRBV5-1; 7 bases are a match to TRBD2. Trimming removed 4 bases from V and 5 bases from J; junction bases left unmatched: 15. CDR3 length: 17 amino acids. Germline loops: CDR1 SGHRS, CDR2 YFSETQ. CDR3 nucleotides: TGCGCCAGCAGCCGGGCCCCCCTCAGGCTAGCGGACAATGAGCAGTTCTTC. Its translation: CASSRAPLRLADNEQFF.

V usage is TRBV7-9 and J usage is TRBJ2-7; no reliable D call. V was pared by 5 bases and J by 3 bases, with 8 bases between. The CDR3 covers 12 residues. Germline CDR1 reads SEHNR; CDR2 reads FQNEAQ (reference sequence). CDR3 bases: TGTGCCAGCAGCCTCAGGTACTACGAGCAGTACTTC. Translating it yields CASSLRYYEQYF.

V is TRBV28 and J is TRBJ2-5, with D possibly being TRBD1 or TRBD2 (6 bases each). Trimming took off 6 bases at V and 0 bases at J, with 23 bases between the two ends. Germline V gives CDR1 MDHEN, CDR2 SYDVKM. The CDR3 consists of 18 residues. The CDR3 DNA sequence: TGTGCCAGCAGCCGACAGGCCCCCCTACCGGGAGACCAAGAGACCCAGTACTTC. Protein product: CASSRQAPLPGDQETQYF. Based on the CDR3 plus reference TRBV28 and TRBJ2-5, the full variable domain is DVKVTQSSRYLVKRTGEKVFLECVQDMDHENMFWYRQDPGLGLRLIYFSYDVKMKEKGDIPEGYSVSREKKERFSLILESASTNQTSMYLCASSRQAPLPGDQETQYFGPGTRLLVL.

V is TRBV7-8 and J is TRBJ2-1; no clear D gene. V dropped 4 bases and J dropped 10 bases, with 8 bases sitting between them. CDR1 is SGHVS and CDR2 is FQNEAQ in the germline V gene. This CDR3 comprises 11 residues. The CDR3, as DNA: TGTGCCAGCAGCTCCGACGGGGAGCAGTTCTTC. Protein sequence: CASSSDGEQFF.

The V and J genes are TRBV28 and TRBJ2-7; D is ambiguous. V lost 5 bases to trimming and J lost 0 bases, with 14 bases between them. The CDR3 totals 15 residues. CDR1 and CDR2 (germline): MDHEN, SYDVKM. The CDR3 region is CASSLVMESSYEQYF. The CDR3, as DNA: TGTGCCAGCAGTCTAGTCATGGAGAGCTCCTACGAGCAGTACTTC.

DNA for the CDR3: TGTGCCATCAGTGACCCCATGGCTAGCACCTACAATGAGCAGTTCTTC. Protein product: CAISDPMASTYNEQFF. The rearrangement joins TRBV10-3 to TRBJ2-1; D is perhaps TRBD2 (5 bases). The CDR3 length is 16 residues. CDR1 is ENHRY, CDR2 SYGVKD, per germline. Trimming took off 3 bases at V and 2 bases at J, with 14 bases between the two ends.